Listed below are T cell receptor beta chains from one sample, sequenced in a study of T cells in Graves' hyperthyroidism and ophthalmopathy. TCRdb recomputed calls from the multiplex PCR reads with MiXCR, one row per CDR3 protein. Among a few hundred thousand distinct CDR3 sequences listed, 16% were seen once. Sequencing input: blood. These receptors all come from a woman in her 40s with Graves' ophthalmopathy. CDR3s include the opening cysteine and the closing phenylalanine or tryptophan. A D gene is named only where the DNA matches it firmly. The size entry is marked missing in some rows and otherwise reads once, few, many or a size class.

TGCAGCGCCCAAACCGGACAGGGGATACACGAGCAGTACTTC,CSAQTGQGIHEQYF,TRBV29-1,TRBD1,TRBJ2-7,few
TGCAGTGCTAGAGCGCAAGGGGGCTATGGCTACACCTTC,CSARAQGGYGYTF,TRBV20-1,.,TRBJ1-2,many
TGTGCCTGGAGGGGACAGGGGGGCACCGGGGAGCTGTTTTTT,CAWRGQGGTGELFF,TRBV30,TRBD1,TRBJ2-2,once
TGTGCCTGGGTAATTAACACTGAAGCTTTCTTT,CAWVINTEAFF,TRBV30,.,TRBJ1-1,many
TGTGCCAGCAGTGAAGAGGGGACACGTGGAAACACCATATATTTT,CASSEEGTRGNTIYF,TRBV2,.,TRBJ1-3,many
TGTGCCAGCAGTTTACTAGCGGGAGGACCCAATACGCAGTATTTT,CASSLLAGGPNTQYF,TRBV27,TRBD2,TRBJ2-3,.
TGTGCCAGCAGTCTTCACGACAGGGCGAACACCGGGGAGCTGTTTTTT,CASSLHDRANTGELFF,TRBV12-3/TRBV12-4,TRBD1,TRBJ2-2,few
TGCAGTGCTAGAGACGGGAGAGGATACAATGAGCAGTTCTTC,CSARDGRGYNEQFF,TRBV20-1,.,TRBJ2-1,many
TGTGCCATCAGTGACCCAGGACAGGGAGATACGCAGTATTTT,CAISDPGQGDTQYF,TRBV10-3,TRBD1,TRBJ2-3,.
TGTGCCAGGCCTGGTGGAAAAGTGGGTCAGCCCCAGCATTTT,CARPGGKVGQPQHF,TRBV6-1,.,TRBJ1-5,.
TGTGCCAGTAGTTCGGGACTAGCGGGAGAACTGTACTTC,CASSSGLAGELYF,TRBV19,TRBD2,TRBJ2-5,.
TGTGCCATCAGACCTACAGGCCCCGGGAGCTACAATGAGCAGTTCTTC,CAIRPTGPGSYNEQFF,TRBV10-3,.,TRBJ2-1,.
TGCGCCAGCAGCTTGAGGGAAACAGAGGCTAACTATGGCTACACCTTC,CASSLRETEANYGYTF,TRBV5-1,.,TRBJ1-2,.